This TCR beta chain was profiled in a study of CD8+ T cells in alopecia areata. Findings and limits, study-wide: Compared with normal scalp, lesional scalp had higher clonality and more expanded CD8+ clones.

Treatment of the sample: oral pan-JAK inhibitor, 5-10 mg twice daily. Specimens obtained from alopecia areata patients comprised lesional scalp punch biopsies and peripheral blood. V was clipped by 3 bases and J by 9 bases, with 21 bases between them. Looked up from germline, CDR1 is SNHLY and CDR2 is FYNNEI. The CDR3 consists of 16 residues. As concerns this clone: Its antigen remains unknown.

Extracted RNA was reverse transcribed, and the resulting cDNA served as sequencing template. TCRdb's table, derived via immunoSEQ multiplex PCR, lists solely in-frame clones and lacks some. The sample lists a few hundred thousand clones; approximately 72% were seen once. Sequencing used CD4+ T cells sorted from blood, obtained at week 44, from a patient treated with tofacitinib. The rearrangement joins TRBV2 to TRBJ2-1, with TRBD2 as a possible D gene (5 bases). This clonotype was sampled from a human donor with alopecia areata. The CDR3 spells CASSDPVISGGSEQFF. The CDR3 DNA reads TGTGCCAGCAGTGACCCTGTCATTTCTGGAGGAAGTGAGCAGTTCTTC.